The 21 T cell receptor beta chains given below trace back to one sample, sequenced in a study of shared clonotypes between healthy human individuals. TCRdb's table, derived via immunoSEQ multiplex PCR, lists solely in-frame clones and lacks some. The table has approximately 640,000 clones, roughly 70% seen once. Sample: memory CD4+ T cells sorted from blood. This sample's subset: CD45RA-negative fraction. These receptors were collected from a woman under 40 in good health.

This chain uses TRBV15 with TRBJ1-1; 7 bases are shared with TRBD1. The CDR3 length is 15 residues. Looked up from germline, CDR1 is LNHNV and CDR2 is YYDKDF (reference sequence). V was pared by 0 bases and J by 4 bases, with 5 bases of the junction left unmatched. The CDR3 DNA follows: TGTGCCACCAGCAGAGATCGGGCAGGGGGCACTGAAGCTTTCTTT. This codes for CATSRDRAGGTEAFF.

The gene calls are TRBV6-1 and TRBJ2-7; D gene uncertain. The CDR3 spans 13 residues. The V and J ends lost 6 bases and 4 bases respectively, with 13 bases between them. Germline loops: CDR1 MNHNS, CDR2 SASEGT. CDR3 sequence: CASSHEVQYEQYF. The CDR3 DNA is TGTGCCAGCAGCCACGAGGTCCAATACGAGCAGTACTTC.

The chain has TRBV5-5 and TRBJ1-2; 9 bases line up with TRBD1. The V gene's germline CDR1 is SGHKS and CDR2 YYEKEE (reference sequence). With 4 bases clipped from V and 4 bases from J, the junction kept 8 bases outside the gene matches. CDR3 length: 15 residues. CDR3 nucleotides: TGTGCCAGCAGCCCGGGACAGGGCCTTGGCTATGGCTACACCTTC. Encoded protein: CASSPGQGLGYGYTF.

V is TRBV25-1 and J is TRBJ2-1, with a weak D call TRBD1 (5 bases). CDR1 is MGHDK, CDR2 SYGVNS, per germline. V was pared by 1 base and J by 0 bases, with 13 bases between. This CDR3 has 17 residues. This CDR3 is CASSESGLGSSYNEQFF. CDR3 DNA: TGTGCCAGCAGTGAATCAGGGCTGGGAAGCTCCTACAATGAGCAGTTCTTC.

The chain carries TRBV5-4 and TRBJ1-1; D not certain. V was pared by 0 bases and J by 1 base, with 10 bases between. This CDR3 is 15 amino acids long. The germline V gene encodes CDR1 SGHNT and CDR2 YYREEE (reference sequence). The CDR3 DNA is TGTGCCAGCAGCTTGGAAGGACTCTGGAACACTGAAGCTTTCTTT. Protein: CASSLEGLWNTEAFF.

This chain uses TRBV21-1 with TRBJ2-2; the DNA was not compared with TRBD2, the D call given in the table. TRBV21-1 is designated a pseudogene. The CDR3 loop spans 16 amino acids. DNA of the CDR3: TGTGCCAGCAGCAAGGTTGAGGGCGCGAACACCGGGGAGCTGTTTTTT. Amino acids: CASSKVEGANTGELFF.

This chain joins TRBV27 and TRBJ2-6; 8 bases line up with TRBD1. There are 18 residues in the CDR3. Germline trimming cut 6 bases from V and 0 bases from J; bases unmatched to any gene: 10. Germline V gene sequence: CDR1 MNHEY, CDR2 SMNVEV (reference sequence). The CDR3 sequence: CASRDRVVRASGANVLTF. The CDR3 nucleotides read TGTGCCAGCAGGGACAGGGTGGTCCGCGCCTCTGGGGCCAACGTCCTGACTTTC.

CDR3 protein: CASSQEGTVNTEAFF. CDR3 in DNA: TGTGCCAGCAGCCAGGAGGGGACAGTGAACACTGAAGCTTTCTTT. This chain joins TRBV28 and TRBJ1-1, with 7 positions matching TRBD1. From germline, CDR1 is MDHEN and CDR2 SYDVKM. The CDR3 length is 15 residues. The J segment lost 0 bases and the V segment lost 6 bases, leaving 7 bases of the junction unmatched.

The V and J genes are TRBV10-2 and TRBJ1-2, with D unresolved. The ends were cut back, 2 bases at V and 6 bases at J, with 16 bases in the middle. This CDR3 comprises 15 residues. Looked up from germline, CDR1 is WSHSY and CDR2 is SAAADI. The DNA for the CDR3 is TGCGCCAGCAGTGAGATGGGAGGGAGGTCGGATGGCTACACCTTC. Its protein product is CASSEMGGRSDGYTF.

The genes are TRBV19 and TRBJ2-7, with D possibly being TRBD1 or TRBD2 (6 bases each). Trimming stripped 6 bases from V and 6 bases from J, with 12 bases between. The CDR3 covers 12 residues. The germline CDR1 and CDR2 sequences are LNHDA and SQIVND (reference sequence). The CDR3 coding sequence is TGTGCCAGTAGGGGGGGCGACGGCGAGCAGTACTTC. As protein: CASRGGDGEQYF.

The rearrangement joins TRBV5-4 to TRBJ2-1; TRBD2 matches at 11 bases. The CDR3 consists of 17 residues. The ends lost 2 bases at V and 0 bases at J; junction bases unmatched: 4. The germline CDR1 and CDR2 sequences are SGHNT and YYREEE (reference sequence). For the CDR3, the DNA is TGTGCCAGCAGCTTACTAGCGGGAGTGAGCTCCTACAATGAGCAGTTCTTC. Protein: CASSLLAGVSSYNEQFF.

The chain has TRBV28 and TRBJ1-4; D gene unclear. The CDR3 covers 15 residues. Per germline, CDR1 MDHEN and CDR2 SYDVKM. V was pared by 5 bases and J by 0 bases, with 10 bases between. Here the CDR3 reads CASSPYIATNEKLFF. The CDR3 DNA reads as TGTGCCAGCAGTCCTTACATTGCAACTAATGAAAAACTGTTTTTT.

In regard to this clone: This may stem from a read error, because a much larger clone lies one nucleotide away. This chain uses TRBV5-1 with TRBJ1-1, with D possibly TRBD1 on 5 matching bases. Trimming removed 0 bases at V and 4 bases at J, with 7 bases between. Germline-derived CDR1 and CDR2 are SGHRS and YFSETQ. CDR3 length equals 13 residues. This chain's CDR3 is CASSLGQITEAFF. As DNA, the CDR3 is TGCGCCAGCAGCTTGGGACAGATCACTGAAGCTTTCTTT. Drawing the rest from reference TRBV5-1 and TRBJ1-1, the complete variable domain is KAGVTQTPRYLIKTRGQQVTLSCSPISGHRSVSWYQQTPGQGLQFLFEYFSETQRNKGNFPGRFSGRQFSNSRSEMNVSTLELGDSALYLCASSLGQITEAFFGQGTRLTVV.

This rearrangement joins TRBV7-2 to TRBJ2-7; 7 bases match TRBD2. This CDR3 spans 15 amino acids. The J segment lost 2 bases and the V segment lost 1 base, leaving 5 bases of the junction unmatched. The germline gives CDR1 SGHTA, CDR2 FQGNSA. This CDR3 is CASSLVSGRTYEQYF. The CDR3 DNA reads TGTGCCAGCAGCTTAGTTTCCGGGAGGACCTACGAGCAGTACTTC.

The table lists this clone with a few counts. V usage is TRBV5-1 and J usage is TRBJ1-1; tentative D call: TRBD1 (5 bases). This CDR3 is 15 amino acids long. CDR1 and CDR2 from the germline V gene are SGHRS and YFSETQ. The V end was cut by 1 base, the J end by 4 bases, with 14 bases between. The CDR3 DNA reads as TGCGCCAGCAGCTTGACCGGGGCGAGGAGCACTGAAGCTTTCTTT. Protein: CASSLTGARSTEAFF. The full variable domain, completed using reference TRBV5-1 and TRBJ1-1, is KAGVTQTPRYLIKTRGQQVTLSCSPISGHRSVSWYQQTPGQGLQFLFEYFSETQRNKGNFPGRFSGRQFSNSRSEMNVSTLELGDSALYLCASSLTGARSTEAFFGQGTRLTVV.

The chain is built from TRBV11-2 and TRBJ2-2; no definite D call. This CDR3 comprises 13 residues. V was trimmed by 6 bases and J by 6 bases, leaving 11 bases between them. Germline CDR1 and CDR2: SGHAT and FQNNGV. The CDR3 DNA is TGTGCCAGCAGTCCTAGGGTAGCCGGGGAGCTGTTTTTT. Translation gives CASSPRVAGELFF. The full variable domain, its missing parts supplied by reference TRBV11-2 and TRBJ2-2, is EAGVAQSPRYKIIEKRQSVAFWCNPISGHATLYWYQQILGQGPKLLIQFQNNGVVDDSQLPKDRFSAERLKGVDSTLKIQPAKLEDSAVYLCASSPRVAGELFFGEGSRLTVL.

This CDR3 reads CASSLAAGSNTEAFF. The CDR3 nucleotides read TGTGCCAGCAGCTTGGCGGCAGGATCGAACACTGAAGCTTTCTTT. V and J are TRBV5-4 and TRBJ1-1; unclear D gene. V was clipped by 0 bases and J by 1 base, with 10 bases between them. The CDR3 has 15 residues. The germline V gene has CDR1 SGHNT and CDR2 YYREEE (reference sequence).

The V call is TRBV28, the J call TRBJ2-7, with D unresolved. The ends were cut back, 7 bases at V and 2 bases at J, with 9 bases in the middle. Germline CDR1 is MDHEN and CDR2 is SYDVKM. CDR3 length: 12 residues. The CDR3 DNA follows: TGTGCCAGCAATGACGCCACCTACGAGCAGTACTTC. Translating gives CASNDATYEQYF.

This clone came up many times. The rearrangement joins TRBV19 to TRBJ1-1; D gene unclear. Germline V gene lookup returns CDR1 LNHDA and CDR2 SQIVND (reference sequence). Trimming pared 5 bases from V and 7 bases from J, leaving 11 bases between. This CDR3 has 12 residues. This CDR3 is CASSARLGEAFF. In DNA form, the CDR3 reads TGTGCCAGTAGTGCCCGCTTAGGTGAAGCTTTCTTT.

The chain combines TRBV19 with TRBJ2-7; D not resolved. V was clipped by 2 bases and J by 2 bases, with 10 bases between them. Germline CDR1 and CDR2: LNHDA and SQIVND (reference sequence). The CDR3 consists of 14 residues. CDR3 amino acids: CASSISSTTYEQYF. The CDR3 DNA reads TGTGCCAGTAGTATATCGTCCACCACCTACGAGCAGTACTTC.

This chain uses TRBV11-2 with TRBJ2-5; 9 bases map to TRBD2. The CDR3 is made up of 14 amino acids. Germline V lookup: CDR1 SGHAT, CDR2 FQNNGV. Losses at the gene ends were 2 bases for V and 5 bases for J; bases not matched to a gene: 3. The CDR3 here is CASSLRAGGETQYF. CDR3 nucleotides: TGTGCCAGCAGCTTACGAGCGGGAGGTGAGACCCAGTACTTC.